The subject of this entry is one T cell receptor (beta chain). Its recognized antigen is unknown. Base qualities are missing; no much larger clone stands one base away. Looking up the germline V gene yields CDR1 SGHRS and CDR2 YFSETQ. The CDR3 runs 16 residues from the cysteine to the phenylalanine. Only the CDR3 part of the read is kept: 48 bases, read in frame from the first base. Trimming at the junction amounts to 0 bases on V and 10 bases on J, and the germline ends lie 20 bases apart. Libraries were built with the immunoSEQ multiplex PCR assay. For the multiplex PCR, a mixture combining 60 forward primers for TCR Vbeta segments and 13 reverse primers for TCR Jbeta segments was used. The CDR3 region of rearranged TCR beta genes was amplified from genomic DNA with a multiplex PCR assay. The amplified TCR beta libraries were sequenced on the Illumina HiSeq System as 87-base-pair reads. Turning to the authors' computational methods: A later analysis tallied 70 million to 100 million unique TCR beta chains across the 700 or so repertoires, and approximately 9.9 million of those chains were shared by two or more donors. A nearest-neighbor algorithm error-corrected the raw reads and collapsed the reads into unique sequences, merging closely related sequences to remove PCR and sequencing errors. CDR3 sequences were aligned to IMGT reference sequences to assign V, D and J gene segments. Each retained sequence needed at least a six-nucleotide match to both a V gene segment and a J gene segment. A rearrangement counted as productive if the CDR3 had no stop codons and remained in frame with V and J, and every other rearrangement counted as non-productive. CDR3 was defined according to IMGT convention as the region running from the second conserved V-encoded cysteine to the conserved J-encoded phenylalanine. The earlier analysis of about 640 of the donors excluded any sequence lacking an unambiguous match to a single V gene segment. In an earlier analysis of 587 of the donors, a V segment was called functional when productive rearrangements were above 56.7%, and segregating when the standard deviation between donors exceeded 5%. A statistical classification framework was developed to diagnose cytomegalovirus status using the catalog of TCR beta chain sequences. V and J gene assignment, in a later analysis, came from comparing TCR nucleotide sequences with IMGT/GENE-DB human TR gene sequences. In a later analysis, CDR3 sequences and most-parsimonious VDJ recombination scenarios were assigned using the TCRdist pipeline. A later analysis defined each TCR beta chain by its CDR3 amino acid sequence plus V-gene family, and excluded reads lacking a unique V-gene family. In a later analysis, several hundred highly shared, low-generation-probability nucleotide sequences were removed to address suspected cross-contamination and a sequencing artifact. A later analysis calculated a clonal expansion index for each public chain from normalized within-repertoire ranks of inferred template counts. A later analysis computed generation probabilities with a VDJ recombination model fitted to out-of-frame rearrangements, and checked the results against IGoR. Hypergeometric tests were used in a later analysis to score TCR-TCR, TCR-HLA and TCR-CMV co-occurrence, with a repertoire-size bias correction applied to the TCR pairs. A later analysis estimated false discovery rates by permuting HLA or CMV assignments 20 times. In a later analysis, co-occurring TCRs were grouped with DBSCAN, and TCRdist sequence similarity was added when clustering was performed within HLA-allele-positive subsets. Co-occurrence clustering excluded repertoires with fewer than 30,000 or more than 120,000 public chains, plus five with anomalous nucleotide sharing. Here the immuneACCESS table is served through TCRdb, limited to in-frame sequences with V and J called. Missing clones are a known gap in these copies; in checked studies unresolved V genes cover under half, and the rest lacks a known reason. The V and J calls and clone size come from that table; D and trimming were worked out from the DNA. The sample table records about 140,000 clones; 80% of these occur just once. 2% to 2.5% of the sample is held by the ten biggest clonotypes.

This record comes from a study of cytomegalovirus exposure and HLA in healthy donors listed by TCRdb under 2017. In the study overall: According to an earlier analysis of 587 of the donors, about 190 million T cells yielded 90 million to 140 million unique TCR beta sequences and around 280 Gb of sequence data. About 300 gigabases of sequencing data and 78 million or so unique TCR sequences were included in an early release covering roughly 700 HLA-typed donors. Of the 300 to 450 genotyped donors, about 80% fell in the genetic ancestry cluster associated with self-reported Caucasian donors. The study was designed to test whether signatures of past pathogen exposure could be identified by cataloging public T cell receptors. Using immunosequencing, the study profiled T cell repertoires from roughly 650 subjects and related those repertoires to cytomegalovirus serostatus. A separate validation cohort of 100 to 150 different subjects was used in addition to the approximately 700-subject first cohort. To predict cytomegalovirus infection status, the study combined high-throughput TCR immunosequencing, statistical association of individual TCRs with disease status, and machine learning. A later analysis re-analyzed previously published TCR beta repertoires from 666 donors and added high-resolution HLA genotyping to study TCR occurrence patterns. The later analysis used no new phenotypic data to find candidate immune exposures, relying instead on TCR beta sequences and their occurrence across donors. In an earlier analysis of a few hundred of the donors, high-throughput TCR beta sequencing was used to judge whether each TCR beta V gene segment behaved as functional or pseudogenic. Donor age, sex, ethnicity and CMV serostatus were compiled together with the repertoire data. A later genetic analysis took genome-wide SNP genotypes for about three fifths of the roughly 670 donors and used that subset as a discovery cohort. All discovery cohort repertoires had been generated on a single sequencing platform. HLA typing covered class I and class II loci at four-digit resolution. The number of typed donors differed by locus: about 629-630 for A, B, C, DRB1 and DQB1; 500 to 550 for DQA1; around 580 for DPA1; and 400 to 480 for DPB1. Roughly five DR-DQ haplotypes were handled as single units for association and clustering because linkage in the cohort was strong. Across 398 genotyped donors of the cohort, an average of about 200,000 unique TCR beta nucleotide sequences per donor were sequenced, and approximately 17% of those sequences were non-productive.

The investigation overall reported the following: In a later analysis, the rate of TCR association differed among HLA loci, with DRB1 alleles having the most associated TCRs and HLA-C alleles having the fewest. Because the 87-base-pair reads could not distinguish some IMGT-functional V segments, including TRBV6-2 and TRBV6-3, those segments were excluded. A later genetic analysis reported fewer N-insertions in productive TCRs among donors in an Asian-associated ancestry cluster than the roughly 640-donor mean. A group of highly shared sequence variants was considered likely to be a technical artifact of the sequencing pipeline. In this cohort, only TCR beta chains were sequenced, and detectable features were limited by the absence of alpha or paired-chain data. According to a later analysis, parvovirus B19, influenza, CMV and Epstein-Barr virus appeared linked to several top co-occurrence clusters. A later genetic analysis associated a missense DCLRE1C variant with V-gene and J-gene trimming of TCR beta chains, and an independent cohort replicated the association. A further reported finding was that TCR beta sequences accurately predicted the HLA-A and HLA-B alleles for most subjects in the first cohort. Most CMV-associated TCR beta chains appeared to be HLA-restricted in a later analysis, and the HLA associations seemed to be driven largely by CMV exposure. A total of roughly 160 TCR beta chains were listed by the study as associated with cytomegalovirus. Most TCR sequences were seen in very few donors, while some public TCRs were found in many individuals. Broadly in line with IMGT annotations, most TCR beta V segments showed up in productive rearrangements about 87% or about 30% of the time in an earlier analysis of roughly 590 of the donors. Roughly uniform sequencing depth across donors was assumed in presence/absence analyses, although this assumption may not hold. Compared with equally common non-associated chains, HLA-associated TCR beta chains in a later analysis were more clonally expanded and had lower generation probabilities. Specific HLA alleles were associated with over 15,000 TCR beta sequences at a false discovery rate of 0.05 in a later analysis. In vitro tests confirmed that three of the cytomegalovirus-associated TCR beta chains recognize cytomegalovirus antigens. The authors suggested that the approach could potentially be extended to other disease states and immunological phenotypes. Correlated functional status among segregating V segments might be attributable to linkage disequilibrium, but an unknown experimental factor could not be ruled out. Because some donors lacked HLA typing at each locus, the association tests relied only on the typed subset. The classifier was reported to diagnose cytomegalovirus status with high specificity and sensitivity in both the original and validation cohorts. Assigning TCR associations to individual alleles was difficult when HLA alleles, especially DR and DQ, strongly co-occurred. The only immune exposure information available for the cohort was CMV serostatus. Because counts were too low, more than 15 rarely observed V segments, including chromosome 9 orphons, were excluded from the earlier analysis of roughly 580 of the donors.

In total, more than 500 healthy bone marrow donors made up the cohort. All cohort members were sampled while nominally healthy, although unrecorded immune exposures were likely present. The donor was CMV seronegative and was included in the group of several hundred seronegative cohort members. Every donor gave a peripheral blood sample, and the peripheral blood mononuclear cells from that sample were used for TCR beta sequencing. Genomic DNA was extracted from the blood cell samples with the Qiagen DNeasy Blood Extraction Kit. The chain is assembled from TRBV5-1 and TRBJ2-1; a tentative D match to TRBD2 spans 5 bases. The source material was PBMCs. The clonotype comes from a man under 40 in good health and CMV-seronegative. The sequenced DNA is TGCGCCAGCAGCTTGGAGTTCGACTACCAATGGGAAGAGCAGTTCTTC. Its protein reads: CASSLEFDYQWEEQFF.